The next 25 T cell receptor beta chains were all read from a single sample in a study of metastatic and nonmetastatic thyroid tumors. TCRdb re-called clones from the PCR reads using MiXCR. The table lists 85,000 to 100,000 clones, roughly an eighth of them singletons, with about 11% in the top ten. Thyroid surgery was preceded by no treatment in any patient. What was sequenced was blood. These TCRs come from a female donor with papillary thyroid cancer or a benign thyroid nodule (not recorded which). Some clones in this sample may be carry-over from other donors' samples.

Comments on this clone: The junction and the germline gene differ at one end; a read error may be behind it. The chain recombines TRBV7-6 with TRBJ2-7; 8 bases map to TRBD2. Germline V gives CDR1 SGHVS, CDR2 FNYEAQ. This CDR3 has 16 residues. As DNA, the CDR3 is TGTGCCAGCAGCCAACCAGGGACTAGGGTCTCCAACGAGCAGTACTTC. Encoded protein: CASSQPGTRVSNEQYF.

This sequence joins TRBV2 and TRBJ2-7, with a tentative D call TRBD1 (6 bases). The CDR3 is made up of 19 amino acids. Germline V gene data show CDR1 as SNHLY and CDR2 as FYNNEI. The V gene lost 4 bases and the J gene lost 5 bases, with 30 bases spanning the gap. The CDR3 DNA sequence: TGTGCCAGCAGTGGGCCCAGGGGACGGGTCGTAAGGGATTTCCACGAGCAGTACTTC. It translates to CASSGPRGRVVRDFHEQYF.

This clone appeared many times. The CDR3 spells CASSYGRVMNTEAFF. CDR3 coding DNA: TGTGCCAGCAGTTACGGTAGGGTTATGAACACTGAAGCTTTCTTT. This chain links TRBV6-6 with TRBJ1-1, with D uncertain. Per the germline V gene, CDR1 is MNHNY and CDR2 is SVGAGI (reference sequence). The V and J ends lost 2 bases and 0 bases respectively, with 10 bases between them. CDR3 length: 15 residues.

This clone was counted at least ten times. A much larger clone differs by one base, so this may be a read error. The chain recombines TRBV4-2 with TRBJ2-3; 7 bases map to TRBD2. Germline assignment: CDR1 LGHNA and CDR2 YNFKEQ. This CDR3 has 17 residues. The V segment lost 4 bases and the J segment 1 base; nucleotides outside the gene matches: 11. Here the CDR3 reads CASSLSTGLAGTDTQYF. The DNA for the CDR3 is TGTGCCAGCAGCCTGTCTACCGGGCTAGCGGGCACAGATACGCAGTATTTT.

Remarks on this clone: One base away lies a much larger clone, so this may be a sequencing read error. The rearrangement joins TRBV7-9 to TRBJ2-5, with D perhaps TRBD1 (6 bases). The germline gives CDR1 SEHNR, CDR2 FQNEAQ (reference sequence). The V end lost 7 bases, the J end lost 3 bases, and 12 bases lay between the germline ends. The CDR3 is 13 amino acids. The CDR3 DNA is TGTGCCAGCACTATTGGGGACAAAGAGACCCAGTACTTC. This codes for CASTIGDKETQYF. Full variable domain (missing parts from reference TRBV7-9 and TRBJ2-5): DTGVSQNPRHKITKRGQNVTFRCDPISEHNRLYWYRQTLGQGPEFLTYFQNEAQLEKSRLLSDRFSAERPKGSFSTLEIQRTEQGDSAMYLCASTIGDKETQYFGPGTRLLVL.

This clone appeared a few times. A read error may explain this, as a much larger clone is one base away. V gene TRBV3-1 combines with J gene TRBJ1-4; D call uncertain. Germline CDR1 and CDR2: LGHDT and YNNKEL (reference sequence). CDR3 length: 15 residues. CDR3 in DNA: TGTGCCAGCAGCCAAGGGGTGGGTAACAATGAAAAACCGTTTTTT. Amino acids: CASSQGVGNNEKPFF.

This clone was detected ten times or more. The chain recombines TRBV28 with TRBJ1-2, with D uncertain. Trimming removed 8 bases at V and 8 bases at J, with 18 bases between. The CDR3 contains 13 residues. Germline loops: CDR1 MDHEN, CDR2 SYDVKM. The CDR3 coding sequence is TGTGCCAGCGGGCCGAGGGCGCGTCAAGGCTACACCTTC. This gives the protein CASGPRARQGYTF.

This clone is deemed medium-sized. The CDR3 DNA reads TGTGCCAGCAGCTCTTCGAGGACGCGCCTTGAAGCTTTCTTT. Translating gives CASSSSRTRLEAFF. The rearrangement links TRBV6-2 or TRBV6-3 to TRBJ1-1; D is ambiguous. Germline V gives CDR1 MNHEY, CDR2 SVGEGT. The CDR3 covers 14 residues. V was cut by 6 bases and J by 7 bases, with 18 bases left in between.

This clone was seen ten or more times. This sequence joins TRBV19 and TRBJ2-1; D is unresolved. Germline CDR1 reads LNHDA; CDR2 reads SQIVND (reference sequence). Trimming left V 3 bases short and J 0 bases short, with 9 bases between. The CDR3 has 15 amino acids. The CDR3 is CASSIGPGSYNEQFF. The CDR3 region has the DNA TGTGCCAGTAGTATTGGACCGGGCTCCTACAATGAGCAGTTCTTC.

This clone has a handful of counts. The rearrangement uses TRBV2 and TRBJ2-3, with TRBD1 matching over 8 bases. The V and J ends lost 6 bases and 4 bases, in that order; junction bases with no gene match: 15. Per germline, CDR1 SNHLY and CDR2 FYNNEI. CDR3 size: 17 residues. The CDR3 DNA follows: TGTGCCAGCAGGGTCGGACAGGGCGGTATGGGGGCAGATACGCAGTATTTT. This codes for CASRVGQGGMGADTQYF.

This clone was seen ten or more times. The CDR3 nucleotides read TGTGCCAGCACCGGTTGGGGGGGCGACGGCTACACCTTC. It encodes CASTGWGGDGYTF. The chain carries TRBV6-1 and TRBJ1-2; maybe TRBD1 (6 bases). Germline assignment: CDR1 MNHNS and CDR2 SASEGT. V was shortened by 7 bases and J by 8 bases, with 17 bases between the two germline ends. CDR3 length: 13 residues.

This clone was detected many times. The V call is TRBV28, the J call TRBJ2-2; 7 nucleotides line up with TRBD1. Germline assignment: CDR1 MDHEN and CDR2 SYDVKM. Losses at the gene ends were 6 bases for V and 3 bases for J; bases not matched to a gene: 4. This CDR3 is 14 amino acids long. The CDR3 nucleotides are TGTGCCAGCAGAGGGGGCGGCGACACCGGGGAGCTGTTTTTT. Amino acids: CASRGGGDTGELFF.

This clone was observed many times. In nucleotides, the CDR3 is TGTGCCAGCACCCAATACACGAACACCGGGGAGCTGTTTTTT. It yields the protein CASTQYTNTGELFF. V gene TRBV6-1 combines with J gene TRBJ2-2; D remains ambiguous. There are 14 residues in the CDR3. Germline V lookup: CDR1 MNHNS, CDR2 SASEGT. Deletions cut 7 bases from V and 0 bases from J, with 9 bases between.

This clone was seen many times. V usage is TRBV11-2 and J usage is TRBJ1-6; TRBD1 is a possible D gene (5 bases). CDR1 and CDR2 (germline): SGHAT, FQNNGV. V dropped 5 bases and J dropped 9 bases, with 20 bases sitting between them. The CDR3 spans 16 residues. CDR3 in DNA: TGTGCCAGCAGCCGCCTCGGGACCGATCTACCTTCACCCCTCCACTTT. Amino acid sequence: CASSRLGTDLPSPLHF.

This clone has a count of ten or more. V gene TRBV3-1 combines with J gene TRBJ1-2; D not certain. V was trimmed by 1 base and J by 7 bases, leaving 7 bases between them. The V gene's germline CDR1 is LGHDT and CDR2 YNNKEL (reference sequence). The CDR3 contains 12 residues. The CDR3 reads CASSQAKGGYTF. CDR3 nucleotides: TGTGCCAGCAGCCAAGCGAAGGGTGGCTACACCTTC.

The chain links TRBV20-1 to TRBJ2-7; D is perhaps TRBD2 (6 bases). Trimming took off 3 bases at V and 6 bases at J, with 9 bases between the two ends. From germline, CDR1 is DFQATT and CDR2 SNEGSKA (reference sequence). The CDR3 sequence is 11 residues long. DNA of the CDR3: TGCAGTGCTAGGGAGGGACCCGAGCAGTACTTC. It codes for CSAREGPEQYF.

This clone was seen just once. The V call is TRBV20-1, the J call TRBJ2-5, with 7 bases aligning to TRBD2. Germline loops: CDR1 DFQATT, CDR2 SNEGSKA (reference sequence). The CDR3 runs to 15 residues. V lost 0 bases to trimming and J lost 0 bases; unmatched junction nucleotides: 4. CDR3 protein: CSARDGGGNQETQYF. In DNA form, the CDR3 reads TGCAGTGCTAGAGATGGGGGGGGTAACCAAGAGACCCAGTACTTC.

The rearrangement joins TRBV10-3 to TRBJ2-6; D remains unclear. Germline lookup yields CDR1 ENHRY and CDR2 SYGVKD. V was cut by 0 bases and J by 2 bases, with 11 bases left in between. The CDR3 totals 17 residues. In DNA, the CDR3 is TGTGCCATCAGTGAGTCGAATAGTGCAACTGGGGCCAACGTCCTGACTTTC. This sequence encodes CAISESNSATGANVLTF.

As to this clone: It may be a read error: a sequence one base away is much more abundant. The same CDR3 also results from other DNA sequences found in this sample. The V call is TRBV20-1, the J call TRBJ1-1; the D gene is possibly TRBD1 (6 bases). Per germline, CDR1 DFQATT and CDR2 SNEGSKA (reference sequence). CDR3 size: 12 residues. CDR3 nucleotides: TGCCGGGTACGGGGGGCGGGCACTGAAGCTTTCTTT. The encoded protein is CRVRGAGTEAFF.

This clone was detected many times. The chain combines TRBV6-6 with TRBJ2-1, with TRBD2 matching over 11 bases. Germline CDR1 and CDR2: MNHNY and SVGAGI (reference sequence). CDR3 size: 17 residues. The ends lost 0 bases at V and 3 bases at J; junction bases unmatched: 4. The CDR3: CASSYSGLAGIYNEQFF. In nucleotides, the CDR3 is TGTGCCAGCAGTTACTCTGGACTAGCGGGTATCTACAATGAGCAGTTCTTC.

This clone was observed many times. The V gene is TRBV24-1, the J gene TRBJ2-3; 10 bases fit TRBD2. Trimming at V came to 4 bases and at J to 1 base, leaving 4 bases not matched to a gene. The CDR3 has 16 residues. Germline CDR1 KGHDR, CDR2 SFDVKD. CDR3 sequence (DNA): TGTGCCACCAGTGACCCGGGACTAGCGCGCACAGATACGCAGTATTTT. Translation: CATSDPGLARTDTQYF.

This clone was found many times. The chain carries TRBV27 and TRBJ2-5; a weak D match, TRBD2 (5 bases). The V end lost 3 bases, the J end lost 5 bases, and 19 bases lay between the germline ends. CDR1 is MNHEY, CDR2 SMNVEV, per germline (reference sequence). The CDR3 covers 16 residues. This chain's CDR3 is CASSFGDPYTGETQYF. The CDR3 bases are TGTGCCAGCAGTTTCGGGGATCCATACACGGGGGAGACCCAGTACTTC.

This clone was seen a handful of times. A much larger clone differs by one base, so this may be a read error. The chain has TRBV2 and TRBJ2-1; TRBD2 matches 7 bases. Trimming took 11 bases from V and 8 from J; bases not matched to a gene: 12. CDR1 and CDR2 (germline): SNHLY, FYNNEI. This CDR3 is built from 13 residues. The CDR3 DNA sequence: TGTGCCCGCATGCGGGAGTCGGTTGATGAGCAGTTCTTC. This sequence encodes CARMRESVDEQFF.

This clone was detected many times. The chain combines TRBV7-9 with TRBJ2-5, with 9 bases aligning to TRBD1. V shed 5 bases and J 0 bases; nucleotides not matched to a gene: 7. The CDR3 totals 16 residues. In germline, CDR1 is SEHNR, CDR2 FQNEAQ (reference sequence). The CDR3 nucleotides are TGTGCCAGCAGCACCTGGGACAGGGCTAACCAAGAGACCCAGTACTTC. Amino acids: CASSTWDRANQETQYF.

This clone was counted at least ten times. This chain links TRBV28 with TRBJ2-3, with 8 positions matching TRBD2. In germline, CDR1 is MDHEN, CDR2 SYDVKM. The CDR3 contains 12 residues. The V gene end was trimmed by 11 bases and the J gene end by 2 bases; junction bases not matched to a gene: 3. The DNA of the CDR3 is TGTGCCCGGGGGGGCCACACAGATACGCAGTATTTT. Its protein is CARGGHTDTQYF.